This TCR beta chain derives from a study of identical twins (dated by TCRdb to 2016 to 2017). In the study overall: TCR alpha and beta repertoires from monozygotic twins, unrelated adults of various ages and cord blood were deep-sequenced to test whether fetal clonotypes persist. To rule out contamination, replicate twin experiments were performed at different times with different library preparation protocols.

Results and caveats for the whole study, not just this receptor: In beta out-of-frame sequences, excess twin sharing was weaker, because having fewer shared sequences lowered the signal-to-noise ratio. Because the same donors could not be followed over many years, conclusions were based on cross-sectional statistical analysis. Zero-insertion analyses could be partly confounded by invariant T cells such as MAIT and iNKT, although diverse VJ usage argued against such confounding for most clonotypes. Out-of-frame TCR alpha sequences shared between twins showed an excess of low generation-probability sequences compared with coincidental sharing between unrelated individuals. Abundant cord blood beta clonotypes had fewer insertions, young adult naive repertoires showed a similar but weaker trend, and memory repertoires showed no such trend. Recombination models systematically underestimated out-of-frame TCR alpha sharing in monozygotic twins but agreed with sharing between unrelated individuals.

A distance of 15 bases separates the germline ends of V and J, which lose 7 bases and 0 bases respectively. The germline V gene (reference sequence) supplies CDR1 SEHNR and CDR2 FQNEAQ. Spanning cysteine to phenylalanine, the CDR3 consists of 16 amino acids. The read is trimmed to its CDR3 DNA, 48 bases read in frame from base 1. The library came from 5' RACE. Sequencing instrument: Illumina HiSeq 2000. A universal primer binding site was added through template switching, and the final cDNA carried a unique molecular identifier so that TCR cDNA molecules could be counted accurately. Specific primers in the conserved constant-segment region were used to synthesize first-strand cDNA for TCR alpha and beta chains. To control for contamination, every cDNA library carried two barcodes: a SMART-Mk sample barcode plus Illumina barcodes. TruSeq adapter sequences and Illumina sample barcodes were added in two successive PCR steps. The TCR alpha and beta cDNA libraries were sequenced on the Illumina HiSeq platform using custom primers. As for the original processing: MiGEC processed the raw reads to extract unique molecular identifiers, while MiXCR was used to determine the CDR3 positions. Recombination models were inferred per individual with the repgenHMM and IGoR tools using an EM algorithm. Shared clonotypes were analyzed with the tcR package in R, and sharing was normalized by the product of cloneset sizes. To study raw recombination without the effects of thymic and clonal selection, out-of-frame nonproductive sequences were analyzed. The public reads were quality trimmed at Q25 with fastp and then assembled into clones with MiXCR by TCRdb, keeping productive beta chains. Rows with a matching CDR3 protein are joined into one entry that keeps the most common DNA and genes. For this entry, the V and J calls and clone size follow TCRdb and not the study's own pipeline. Across this sample there are some 1,600,000 distinct CDR3 sequences, with more than 30% seen only once. Together, the top ten hold over 0.25% of the sample.

All donors were healthy Caucasians. Points on this clonotype: This receptor's antigen is unknown. Per-base qualities were not stored, and no clone one base away is much larger.

The sample taken for sequencing was cord blood. Recombination linked TRBV7-9 to TRBJ2-2; a tentative D call is TRBD2 (6 bases match). The receptor was isolated from a newborn girl in good health. This receptor has the CDR3 CASNLRDSPNTGELFF. The bases read TGTGCCAGCAATCTCCGGGACTCGCCGAACACCGGGGAGCTGTTTTTT.